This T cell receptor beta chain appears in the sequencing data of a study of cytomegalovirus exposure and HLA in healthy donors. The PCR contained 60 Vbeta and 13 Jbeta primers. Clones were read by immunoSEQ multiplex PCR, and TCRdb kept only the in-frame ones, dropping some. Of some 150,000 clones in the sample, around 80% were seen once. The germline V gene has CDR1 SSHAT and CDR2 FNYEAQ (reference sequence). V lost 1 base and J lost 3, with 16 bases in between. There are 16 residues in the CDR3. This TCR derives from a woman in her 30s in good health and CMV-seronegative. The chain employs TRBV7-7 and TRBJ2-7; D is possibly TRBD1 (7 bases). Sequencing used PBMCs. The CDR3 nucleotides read TGTGCCAGCAGCTTAGGGGGATCAGGGGGGAACTACGAGCAGTACTTC. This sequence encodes CASSLGGSGGNYEQYF.